Below are 26 T cell receptor beta chains sequenced from a single sample in a study of T cells after yellow fever vaccination. TCRdb fed the 5' RACE reads into MiXCR, producing one record per CDR3 protein. The sample holds fewer than 350,000 distinct CDR3 sequences, less than 4.5% seen once. Sequenced material: PBMCs, taken on the day of the yellow fever booster vaccination. Receptors were obtained from a man aged 18 to 30 who received the YFV17D yellow fever vaccine.

This clonotype appeared a few times. The V gene is TRBV27, the J gene TRBJ1-5; D is possibly TRBD1 (5 bases). The ends were cut back, 1 base at V and 7 bases at J, with 14 bases in the middle. CDR3 length equals 15 residues. CDR1 and CDR2 (germline): MNHEY, SMNVEV (reference sequence). As DNA, the CDR3 is TGTGCCAGCAGTTTATGGGGCCAAACGGGCCAGCCCCAGCATTTT. Protein: CASSLWGQTGQPQHF.

This clonotype was recorded at least ten times. The chain carries TRBV6-2 or TRBV6-3 and TRBJ1-1, with TRBD1 as a possible D gene (6 bases). This CDR3 has 13 amino acids. Germline V CDR1 and CDR2: MNHEY, SVGEGT. V was clipped by 6 bases and J by 3 bases, with 11 bases between them. DNA for the CDR3: TGTGCCAGCAGCGGACAGCCGCACACTGAAGCTTTCTTT. As protein: CASSGQPHTEAFF.

This clonotype was found a few times. The gene calls are TRBV5-6 and TRBJ2-2; D not certain. The V end was cut by 3 bases, the J end by 3 bases, with 6 bases between. The CDR3 has 13 amino acids. Looked up from germline, CDR1 is SGHDT and CDR2 is YYEEEE. In DNA, the CDR3 is TGTGCCAGCAGCTACACTTACACCGGGGAGCTGTTTTTT. Translating gives CASSYTYTGELFF.

The chain joins TRBV7-2 to TRBJ1-5; D perhaps matches TRBD1 (5 bases). With 0 bases removed from V and 0 bases from J, the gap between germline ends came to 9 bases. Germline lookup yields CDR1 SGHTA and CDR2 FQGNSA. The CDR3 is made up of 16 amino acids. The CDR3 is CASSLAGTLSNQPQHF. As DNA, the CDR3 is TGTGCCAGCAGCTTAGCAGGGACCCTTAGCAATCAGCCCCAGCATTTT.

This clonotype was detected ten times or more. For the CDR3, the DNA is TGTGCCAGTCGTTATAGAGGGACGGCGGCCTCCTACGAGCAGTACTTC. It specifies CASRYRGTAASYEQYF. V and J are TRBV19 and TRBJ2-7; either TRBD1 or TRBD2 may supply D (5 bases each). This CDR3 is built from 16 residues. Trimming shortened V by 8 bases and J by 0 bases, and 20 bases separated the two germline ends. The germline V gene has CDR1 LNHDA and CDR2 SQIVND (reference sequence). The entire variable domain, with the rest obtained from reference TRBV19 and TRBJ2-7, is as follows: DGGITQSPKYLFRKEGQNVTLSCEQNLNHDAMYWYRQDPGQGLRLIYYSQIVNDFQKGDIAEGYSVSREKKESFPLTVTSAQKNPTAFYLCASRYRGTAASYEQYFGPGTRLTVT.

This clonotype was seen at least ten times. The chain links TRBV18 to TRBJ2-5; D possibly corresponds to TRBD1 (5 bases). The CDR3 is made up of 15 amino acids. Germline loops: CDR1 KGHSH, CDR2 LQKENI. Trimming shortened V by 2 bases and J by 5 bases, and 15 bases separated the two germline ends. The CDR3: CASSPLDSPWETQYF. CDR3 nucleotide sequence: TGTGCCAGCTCACCATTAGACAGCCCCTGGGAGACCCAGTACTTC.

This sequence joins TRBV4-3 and TRBJ2-3, with D maybe TRBD2 (7 bases). The CDR3 sequence is 18 residues long. Germline CDR1 is LGHNA and CDR2 is YSLEER. With 3 bases removed from V and 4 bases from J, the gap between germline ends came to 23 bases. In nucleotides, the CDR3 is TGCGCCAGCAGCCATGGACAGCCCGGGGGGCAACGGGCAGATACGCAGTATTTT. Translating it yields CASSHGQPGGQRADTQYF.

This clonotype was counted a few times. The chain couples TRBV27 to TRBJ1-5; no reliable D call. The CDR3 has 18 amino acids. V dropped 0 bases and J dropped 2 bases, with 17 bases sitting between them. Germline assignment: CDR1 MNHEY and CDR2 SMNVEV (reference sequence). The CDR3 region has the DNA TGTGCCAGCAGTTTATCACCCCCTGTCTACGGGGGCAATCAGCCCCAGCATTTT. Its protein product is CASSLSPPVYGGNQPQHF.

Many counts were recorded for this clonotype. V is TRBV28 and J is TRBJ2-7; perhaps TRBD1 as D (5 bases). The CDR3 has 14 amino acids. Germline V gene sequence: CDR1 MDHEN, CDR2 SYDVKM. V lost 4 bases, J lost 3 bases, and 13 bases lay in between. The CDR3 nucleotides read TGTGCCAGCAGTTCCCCTGACAGTGTCTACGAGCAGTACTTC. It yields the protein CASSSPDSVYEQYF.

This clonotype was seen a few times. V and J are TRBV7-9 and TRBJ2-3; 16 nucleotides align to TRBD2. The CDR3 spans 19 residues. Germline CDR1 SEHNR, CDR2 FQNEAQ (reference sequence). J was trimmed by 4 bases and V by 3 bases; bases with no gene match: 10. The CDR3 sequence is CASSFGTSGGASVADTQYF. The CDR3 DNA is TGTGCCAGCAGCTTTGGGACTAGCGGGGGGGCGAGTGTGGCAGATACGCAGTATTTT.

At least ten counts were recorded for this clonotype. The rearrangement uses TRBV20-1 and TRBJ2-3; D may be TRBD2 (5 bases). Per the germline V gene, CDR1 is DFQATT and CDR2 is SNEGSKA (reference sequence). The CDR3 consists of 12 residues. Between the trimmed V and J ends, which lost 3 bases and 6 bases, there was a span of 10 bases. The CDR3 region has the DNA TGCAGTGCTAGGGACGGGGAGGATACGCAGTATTTT. It translates to CSARDGEDTQYF.

This clonotype was recorded many times. The chain joins TRBV7-3 to TRBJ2-7; weak D call: TRBD1 (5 bases). CDR1 and CDR2 (germline): SGHTA, FQGTGA. CDR3 length: 15 residues. Trimming cost V 1 base and J 3 bases, with 13 bases left between them. CDR3 amino acids: CASSLSRAQGYEQYF. The DNA for the CDR3 is TGTGCCAGCAGCTTAAGTCGGGCCCAGGGCTACGAGCAGTACTTC.

There are many counts of this clonotype. This sequence joins TRBV4-3 and TRBJ2-3, with D possibly being TRBD1 (5 bases). This CDR3 spans 14 amino acids. CDR1 LGHNA and CDR2 YSLEER come from the germline V gene. Trimming left V 4 bases short and J 4 bases short, with 12 bases between. CDR3 sequence: CASSLDSQADTQYF. As DNA, the CDR3 is TGCGCCAGCAGCCTAGACAGCCAAGCAGATACGCAGTATTTT.

This clonotype appeared many times. The rearrangement joins TRBV12-3 or TRBV12-4 to TRBJ1-1, with D hard to call. This CDR3 has 13 residues. V lost 2 bases and J 4 bases, leaving 8 bases between the germline ends. CDR3 sequence: CASSLQVLTEAFF. The CDR3 DNA reads as TGTGCCAGCAGTTTACAAGTTCTCACTGAAGCTTTCTTT.

This chain joins TRBV20-1 and TRBJ1-2, with 8 bases matching TRBD1. Trimming took 3 bases from V and 5 from J; bases not matched to a gene: 11. The CDR3 totals 15 residues. In germline, CDR1 is DFQATT, CDR2 SNEGSKA (reference sequence). The CDR3 region has the DNA TGCAGTGCTAGGTTAACCTGGGGACAGGCATATGGCTACACCTTC. It yields the protein CSARLTWGQAYGYTF.

This clonotype was counted ten times or more. The chain joins TRBV20-1 to TRBJ2-3; 9 bases line up with TRBD1. The CDR3 is 16 residues long. The V and J ends lost 5 bases and 5 bases, in that order; junction bases with no gene match: 14. Germline V gene data show CDR1 as DFQATT and CDR2 as SNEGSKA (reference sequence). For the CDR3, the DNA is TGCAGTGCTTTGCGTCCGGGACAGGGCCCCGAAGATACGCAGTATTTT. It translates to CSALRPGQGPEDTQYF.

This clonotype was counted between two and nine times. The J gene is TRBJ2-7, the V gene TRBV7-2, with TRBD1 matching over 7 bases. J lost 3 bases, V lost 1 base, and 6 bases had no gene match. The CDR3 consists of 15 residues. Germline assignment: CDR1 SGHTA and CDR2 FQGNSA. The CDR3 DNA reads TGTGCCAGCAGCTTAGTGAAGGGGGCGTACTACGAGCAGTACGTC. This sequence encodes CASSLVKGAYYEQYV.

The chain employs TRBV18 and TRBJ1-4; perhaps TRBD1 as D (5 bases). Germline assignment: CDR1 KGHSH and CDR2 LQKENI. The CDR3 runs to 16 residues. V was cut by 1 base and J by 8 bases, with 17 bases left in between. CDR3: CASSPLPMQGAEKLFF. CDR3 DNA: TGTGCCAGCTCACCACTCCCGATGCAGGGTGCCGAAAAACTGTTTTTT.

This rearrangement joins TRBV10-1 to TRBJ2-3, with D perhaps assigned TRBD1 or TRBD2 (7 bases each). This CDR3 contains 17 residues. Germline V gene sequence: CDR1 WNHNN, CDR2 SYGVQD (reference sequence). V was shortened by 0 bases and J by 0 bases, with 13 bases between the two germline ends. Here the CDR3 DNA reads TGCGCCAGCAGTGAGTCAGGGGGAGGGGGCAGCACAGATACGCAGTATTTT. Translation: CASSESGGGGSTDTQYF.

The V call is TRBV4-3, the J call TRBJ1-1; D is undetermined. Trimming stripped 7 bases from V and 3 bases from J, with 18 bases between. Germline V CDR1 and CDR2: LGHNA, YSLEER. This CDR3 region has 15 residues. The CDR3 DNA reads TGCGCCAGCACGACTGAAGAGGGCTCGGACACTGAAGCTTTCTTT. Residues: CASTTEEGSDTEAFF.

This clonotype was observed many times. The chain has TRBV5-1 and TRBJ1-4, with D possibly matching TRBD1 (5 bases). Germline CDR1 SGHRS, CDR2 YFSETQ. V lost 3 bases to trimming and J lost 3 bases, with 12 bases between them. The CDR3 has 15 residues. The CDR3 DNA reads TGCGCCAGCAGCTCGGGTCGGGGGGCTAATGAAAAACTGTTTTTT. Translated: CASSSGRGANEKLFF.

This clonotype was observed at least ten times. The chain is built from TRBV5-6 and TRBJ2-2, with no clear D. CDR1 is SGHDT and CDR2 is YYEEEE in the germline V gene. V lost 2 bases and J lost 2, with 7 bases in between. The CDR3 runs 14 residues. CDR3 residues: CASSFWANTGELFF. The CDR3 nucleotides are TGTGCCAGCAGCTTCTGGGCCAACACCGGGGAGCTGTTTTTT.

The chain couples TRBV6-6 to TRBJ1-4; TRBD1 is a possible D gene (6 bases). Germline CDR1 reads MNHNY; CDR2 reads SVGAGI (reference sequence). Trimming removed 3 bases from V and 7 bases from J, with 15 bases in between. The CDR3 spans 15 residues. The CDR3 region has the DNA TGTGCCAGCAGTTATAGGGGGTATAGGAGTGAAAAACTGTTTTTT. Encoded protein: CASSYRGYRSEKLFF.

The genes are TRBV6-5 and TRBJ2-2; TRBD1 agrees at 8 bases. With V trimmed by 2 bases and J by 5 bases, 7 bases remained unmatched. Germline V gene sequence: CDR1 MNHEY, CDR2 SVGAGI. The CDR3 spans 16 residues. The CDR3 here is CASSYRWDRWTGELFF. The CDR3 nucleotides read TGTGCCAGCAGTTACCGCTGGGACAGGTGGACCGGGGAGCTGTTTTTT.

The chain has TRBV12-3 or TRBV12-4 and TRBJ2-7, with TRBD1 matching over 7 bases. This CDR3 region has 14 residues. J gave up 0 bases and V 6 bases, and 5 bases lay outside the gene matches. CDR3 in amino acids: CASSWGTASYEQYF. Here the CDR3 DNA reads TGTGCCAGCAGCTGGGGGACAGCCTCCTACGAGCAGTACTTC.

This clonotype was seen at least ten times. The chain is built from TRBV6-1 and TRBJ2-5, with TRBD1 matching 8 bases. The CDR3 spans 16 residues. Germline V gives CDR1 MNHNS, CDR2 SASEGT. V dropped 3 bases and J dropped 5; count of bases not matched to a gene: 11. The CDR3 bases are TGTGCCAGCAGTGACCTAGGGGAAGCAGGGGGCGAGACCCAGTACTTC. Translation: CASSDLGEAGGETQYF.